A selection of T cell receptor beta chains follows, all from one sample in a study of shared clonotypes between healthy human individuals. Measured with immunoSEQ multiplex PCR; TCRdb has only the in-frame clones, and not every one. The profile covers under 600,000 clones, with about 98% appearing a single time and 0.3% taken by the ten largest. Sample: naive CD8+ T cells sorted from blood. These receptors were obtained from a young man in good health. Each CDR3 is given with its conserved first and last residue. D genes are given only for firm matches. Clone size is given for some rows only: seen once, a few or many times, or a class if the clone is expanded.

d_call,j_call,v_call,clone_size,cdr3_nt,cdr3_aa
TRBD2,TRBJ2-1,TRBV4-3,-,TGCGCCAGCAGCCAAGAAACGTCCCTTGGACTAGCGGCCTACAATGAGCAGTTCTTC,CASSQETSLGLAAYNEQFF
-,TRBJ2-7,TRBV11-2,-,TGTGCCAGCAGCTTAGGTTTGGGATACGAGCAGTACTTC,CASSLGLGYEQYF
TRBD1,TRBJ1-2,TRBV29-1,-,TGCAGCGTTGGATATGGGTTGATAAAACAGGGGGCGTTAAACTATGGCTACACCTTC,CSVGYGLIKQGALNYGYTF
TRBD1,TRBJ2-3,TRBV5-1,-,TGCGCCAGCAGCTTGTTCGGACAGGGGTCCACAGATACGCAGTATTTT,CASSLFGQGSTDTQYF
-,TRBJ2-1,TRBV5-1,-,TGCGCCAGCAGCTTGGCGCCAGGGCGACACAATGAGCAGTTCTTC,CASSLAPGRHNEQFF
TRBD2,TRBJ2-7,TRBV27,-,TGTGCCAGCAGTTCGCGGGAGGGGGGTTACGAGCAGTACTTC,CASSSREGGYEQYF
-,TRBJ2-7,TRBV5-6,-,TGTGCCAGCAGCTTGAGCCAGTCCTACGAGCAGTACTTC,CASSLSQSYEQYF
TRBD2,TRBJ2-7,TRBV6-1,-,TGTGCCAGCAGTGACCGGGACTACCCCTACGAGCAGTACTTC,CASSDRDYPYEQYF
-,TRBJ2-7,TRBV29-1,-,TGCAGCGTTGAAGGACGGAATAATTACGAGCAGTACTTC,CSVEGRNNYEQYF
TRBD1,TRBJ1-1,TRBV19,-,TGTGCCAGTAGTGTCACGACAGGGTCCACTGAAGCTTTCTTT,CASSVTTGSTEAFF
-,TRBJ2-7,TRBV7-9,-,TGTGCCAGCAGTCCTACAGGAATATACGAGCAGTACTTC,CASSPTGIYEQYF
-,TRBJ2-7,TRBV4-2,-,TGTGCCAGCAGCCAAGAAAGGACAGCCGCCTACGAGCAGTACTTC,CASSQERTAAYEQYF
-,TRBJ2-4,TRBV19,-,TGTGCCAGTAGTTCCTGGAGCGGAGCCAAAAACATTCAGTACTTC,CASSSWSGAKNIQYF
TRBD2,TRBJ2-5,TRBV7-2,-,TGTGCCAGCAGCCCCGGACTAGCGGGAGCGGAGACCCAGTACTTC,CASSPGLAGAETQYF
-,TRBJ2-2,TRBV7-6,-,TGTGCCAGCAGCTTATTCGGGGGAACCGGGGAGCTGTTTTTT,CASSLFGGTGELFF
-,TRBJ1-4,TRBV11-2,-,TGTGCCAGCAGCTTGAGAGCTGGGGAAAAACTGTTTTTT,CASSLRAGEKLFF
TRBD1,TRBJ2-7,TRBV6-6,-,TGTGCCAGCAGTCAACTACAGGGGGCGAGGGAGCAGTACTTC,CASSQLQGAREQYF
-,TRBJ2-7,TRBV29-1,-,TGCAGCGTTGACGGGCCGTTTGGCGAGCAGTACTTC,CSVDGPFGEQYF
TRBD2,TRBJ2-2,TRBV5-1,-,TGCGCCAGCAGCTTTTTGGCCGAGCGGGAGAGTAACACCGGGGAGCTGTTTTTT,CASSFLAERESNTGELFF
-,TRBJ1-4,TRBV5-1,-,TGCGCCAGCAGCTTGTTTGGGTCTTCGGAATCTCAGGAAAAACTGTTTTTT,CASSLFGSSESQEKLFF
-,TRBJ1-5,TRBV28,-,TGTGCCAGCAGTTTAGGGGGATCTAGCAATCAGCCCCAGCATTTT,CASSLGGSSNQPQHF
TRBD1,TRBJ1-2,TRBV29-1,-,TGCAGCGTCGAGGACAGGTCGGGCGGCTACACCTTC,CSVEDRSGGYTF
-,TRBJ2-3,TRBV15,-,TGTGCCACCAGCAGCACGGACAGCACAGATACGCAGTATTTT,CATSSTDSTDTQYF
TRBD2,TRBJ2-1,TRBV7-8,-,TGTGCCAGCCGCAGCGGGAGGGCCGGAGATGAGCAGTTCTTC,CASRSGRAGDEQFF
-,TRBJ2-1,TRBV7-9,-,TGTGCCAGCAGCTTAGAGGGGGGCCCTGGGCTCAATGAGCAGTTCTTC,CASSLEGGPGLNEQFF
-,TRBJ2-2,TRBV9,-,TGTGCCAGCAGCGTAGTGGCAGGGTTTGACGGGGAGCTGTTTTTT,CASSVVAGFDGELFF
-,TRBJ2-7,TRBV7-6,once,TGTGCCAGCAGCCCCGGCTACGGGACCTCCTACGAGCAGTACTTC,CASSPGYGTSYEQYF
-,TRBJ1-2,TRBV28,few,TGTGCCAGCAGACCAGGGTCTGGCTATGGCTACACCTTC,CASRPGSGYGYTF
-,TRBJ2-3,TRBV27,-,TGTGCCAGCCTTGGCACAGATACGCAGTATTTT,CASLGTDTQYF
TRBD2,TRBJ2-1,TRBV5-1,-,TGCGCCAGCAGTTTAGCGGGAATCAGTGAGCAGTTCTTC,CASSLAGISEQFF
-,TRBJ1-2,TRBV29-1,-,TGCAGCGTTGAGGGCAGGAAAGAAACCGACTATGGCTACACCTTC,CSVEGRKETDYGYTF
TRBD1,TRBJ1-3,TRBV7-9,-,TGTGCCAGCAGCCCGGGGACAGCCAGAAACACCATATATTTT,CASSPGTARNTIYF
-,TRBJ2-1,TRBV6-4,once,TGTGCCAGCAGTCAACACCCCTCAAGTGAGGTCTCCTACAATGAGCAGTTCTTC,CASSQHPSSEVSYNEQFF
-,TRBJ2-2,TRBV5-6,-,TGTGCCAGCAGCCCGGGACTGGCCGCCACCGGGGAGCTGTTTTTT,CASSPGLAATGELFF
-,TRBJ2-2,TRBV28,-,TGTGCCAGCAGTAAAATCCCGGGCACCGGGGAGCTGTTTTTT,CASSKIPGTGELFF
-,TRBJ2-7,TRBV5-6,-,TGTGCCAGCAGCTCCGGGACCTACTACGAGCAGTACTTC,CASSSGTYYEQYF
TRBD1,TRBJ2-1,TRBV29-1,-,TGCAGCGTTGAGTGGGACAGCGGGCAGTTCTTC,CSVEWDSGQFF
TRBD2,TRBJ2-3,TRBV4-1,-,TGCGCCAGCAGCCTAGCGGGGATCACAGATACGCAGTATTTT,CASSLAGITDTQYF
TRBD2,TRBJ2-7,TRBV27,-,TGTGCCAGCAGACCGGGACTAGAGCTCTACGAGCAGTACTTC,CASRPGLELYEQYF
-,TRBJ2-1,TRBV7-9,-,TGTGCCAGCAGCTCTACCTTTCCCGAGCGGAACTCCTACAATGAGCAGTTCTTC,CASSSTFPERNSYNEQFF
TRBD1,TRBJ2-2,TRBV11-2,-,TGTGCCAGCAGCCTAGGGGAGTGGGGACAGGGCGAGTTCACCGGGGAGCTGTTTTTT,CASSLGEWGQGEFTGELFF
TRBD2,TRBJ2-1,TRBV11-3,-,TGTGCCAGCAGCCTCGGACTAGCGGGAGGGTACAATGAGCAGTTCTTC,CASSLGLAGGYNEQFF
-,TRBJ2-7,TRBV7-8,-,TGTGCCAGCAGCTTAGGACGGAGCTCCTACGAGCAGTACTTC,CASSLGRSSYEQYF
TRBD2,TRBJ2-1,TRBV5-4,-,TGTGCCAGCAGCTTGAGCCTAGCGGGAGATGAGCAGTTCTTC,CASSLSLAGDEQFF
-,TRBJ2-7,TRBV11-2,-,TGTGCCAGCAGCCCCATTGGACAGATCTACGAGCAGTACTTC,CASSPIGQIYEQYF
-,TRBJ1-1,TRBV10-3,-,TGTGCCATCAGTGAGGGGGTGGCGAACACTGAAGCTTTCTTT,CAISEGVANTEAFF
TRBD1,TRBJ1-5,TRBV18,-,TGTGCCAGCTCACCAGACAGGGATCTTCAGCCCCAGCATTTT,CASSPDRDLQPQHF